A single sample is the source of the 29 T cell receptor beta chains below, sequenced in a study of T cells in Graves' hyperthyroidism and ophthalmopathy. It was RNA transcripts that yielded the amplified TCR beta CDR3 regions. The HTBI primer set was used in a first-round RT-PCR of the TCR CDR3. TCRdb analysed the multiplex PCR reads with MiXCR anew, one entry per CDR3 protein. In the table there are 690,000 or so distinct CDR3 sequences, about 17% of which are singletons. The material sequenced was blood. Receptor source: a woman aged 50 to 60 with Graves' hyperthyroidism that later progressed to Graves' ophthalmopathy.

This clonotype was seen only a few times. The CDR3 coding sequence is TGTGCCAGCAGTGGAATAGGGACGGGCACAGATACGCAGTATTTT. The encoded protein is CASSGIGTGTDTQYF. The genes are TRBV6-1 and TRBJ2-3; D is perhaps TRBD1 or TRBD2 (5 bases each). The CDR3 contains 15 residues. Trimming removed 4 bases at V and 1 base at J, with 12 bases between. Germline assignment: CDR1 MNHNS and CDR2 SASEGT.

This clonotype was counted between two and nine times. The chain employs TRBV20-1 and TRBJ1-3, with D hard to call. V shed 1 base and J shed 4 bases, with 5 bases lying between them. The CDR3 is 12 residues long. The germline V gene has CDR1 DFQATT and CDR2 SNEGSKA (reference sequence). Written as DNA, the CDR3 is TGCAGTGCTAGAGGCTACGGAAACACCATATATTTT. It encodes CSARGYGNTIYF.

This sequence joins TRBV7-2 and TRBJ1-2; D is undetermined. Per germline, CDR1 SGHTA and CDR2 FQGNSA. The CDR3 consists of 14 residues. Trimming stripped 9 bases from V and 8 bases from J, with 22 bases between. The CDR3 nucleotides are TGTGCCAGGTCCCGGGAATCCCCGGCCAGCGGCTACACCTTC. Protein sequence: CARSRESPASGYTF.

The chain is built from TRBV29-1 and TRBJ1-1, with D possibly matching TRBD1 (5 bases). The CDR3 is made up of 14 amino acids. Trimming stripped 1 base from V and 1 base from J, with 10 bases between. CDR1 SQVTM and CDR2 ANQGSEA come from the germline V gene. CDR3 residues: CSVEAGTGNTEAFF. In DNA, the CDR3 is TGCAGCGTTGAAGCGGGGACGGGGAACACTGAAGCTTTCTTT.

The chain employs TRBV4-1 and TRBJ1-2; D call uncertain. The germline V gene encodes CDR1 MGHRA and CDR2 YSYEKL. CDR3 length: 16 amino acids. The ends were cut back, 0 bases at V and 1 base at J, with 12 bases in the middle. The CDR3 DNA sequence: TGCGCCAGCAGCCAAGAGGATGGCAGCCGTAACTATGGCTACACCTTC. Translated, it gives CASSQEDGSRNYGYTF.

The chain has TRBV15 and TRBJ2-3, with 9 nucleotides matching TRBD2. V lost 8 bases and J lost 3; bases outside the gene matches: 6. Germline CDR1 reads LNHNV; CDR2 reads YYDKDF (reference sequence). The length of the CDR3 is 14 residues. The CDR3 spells CATLGGGATDTQYF. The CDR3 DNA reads TGTGCCACCCTCGGCGGGGGGGCAACAGATACGCAGTATTTT.

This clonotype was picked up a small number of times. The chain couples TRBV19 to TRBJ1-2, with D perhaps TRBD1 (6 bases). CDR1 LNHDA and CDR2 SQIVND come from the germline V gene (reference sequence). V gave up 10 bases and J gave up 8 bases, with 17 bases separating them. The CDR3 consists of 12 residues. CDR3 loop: CATRTVVQGYTF. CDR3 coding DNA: TGTGCCACCAGGACAGTCGTCCAGGGCTACACCTTC.

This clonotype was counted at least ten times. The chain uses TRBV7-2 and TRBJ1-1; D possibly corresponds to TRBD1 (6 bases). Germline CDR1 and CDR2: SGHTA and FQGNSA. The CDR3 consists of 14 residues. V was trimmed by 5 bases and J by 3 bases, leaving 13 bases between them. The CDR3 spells CASSRTTGHTEAFF. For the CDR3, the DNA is TGTGCCAGCAGCCGAACTACAGGGCACACTGAAGCTTTCTTT. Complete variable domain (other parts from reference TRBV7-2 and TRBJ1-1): GAGVSQSPSNKVTEKGKDVELRCDPISGHTALYWYRQSLGQGLEFLIYFQGNSAPDKSGLPSDRFSAERTGGSVSTLTIQRTQQEDSAVYLCASSRTTGHTEAFFGQGTRLTVV.

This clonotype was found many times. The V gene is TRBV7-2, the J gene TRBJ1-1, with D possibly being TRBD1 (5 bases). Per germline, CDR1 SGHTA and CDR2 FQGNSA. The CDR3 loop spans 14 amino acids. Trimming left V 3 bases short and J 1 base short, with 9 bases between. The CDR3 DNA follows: TGTGCCAGCAGCTTCGGACACAAGAACACTGAAGCTTTCTTT. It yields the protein CASSFGHKNTEAFF.

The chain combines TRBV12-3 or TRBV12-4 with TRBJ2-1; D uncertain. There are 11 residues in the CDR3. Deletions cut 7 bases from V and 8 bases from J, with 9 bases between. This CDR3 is CASKFVDEQFF. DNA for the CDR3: TGTGCCAGCAAGTTCGTGGATGAGCAGTTCTTC.

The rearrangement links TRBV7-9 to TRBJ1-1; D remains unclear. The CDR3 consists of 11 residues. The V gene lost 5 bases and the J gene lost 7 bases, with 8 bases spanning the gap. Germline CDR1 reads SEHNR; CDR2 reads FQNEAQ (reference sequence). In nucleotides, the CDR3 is TGTGCCAGCAGCCCCGCCCTTGAAGCTTTCTTT. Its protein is CASSPALEAFF.

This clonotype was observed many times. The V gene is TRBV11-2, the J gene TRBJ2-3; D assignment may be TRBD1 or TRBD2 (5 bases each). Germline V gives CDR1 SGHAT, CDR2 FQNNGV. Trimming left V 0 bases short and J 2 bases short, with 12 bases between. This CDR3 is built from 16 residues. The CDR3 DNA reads TGTGCCAGCAGCTTAGATCCATCGGGGCTCACAGATACGCAGTATTTT. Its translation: CASSLDPSGLTDTQYF.

This CDR3 is CASSSLYSNQPQHF. In nucleotides, the CDR3 is TGTGCCAGCAGTAGCCTATATAGCAATCAGCCCCAGCATTTT. This chain uses TRBV27 with TRBJ1-5; D is unclear. V gave up 5 bases and J gave up 0 bases, with 8 bases separating them. Germline assignment: CDR1 MNHEY and CDR2 SMNVEV (reference sequence). The CDR3 runs to 14 residues.

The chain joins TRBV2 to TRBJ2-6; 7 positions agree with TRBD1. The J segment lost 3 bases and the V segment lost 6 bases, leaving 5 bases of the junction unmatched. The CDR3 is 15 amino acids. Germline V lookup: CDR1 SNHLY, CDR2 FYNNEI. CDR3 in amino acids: CASRKGTVGANVLTF. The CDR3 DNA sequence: TGTGCCAGCAGGAAGGGGACAGTTGGGGCCAACGTCCTGACTTTC. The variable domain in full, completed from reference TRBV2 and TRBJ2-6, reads EPEVTQTPSHQVTQMGQEVILRCVPISNHLYFYWYRQILGQKVEFLVSFYNNEISEKSEIFDDQFSVERPDGSNFTLKIRSTKLEDSAMYFCASRKGTVGANVLTFGAGSRLTVL.

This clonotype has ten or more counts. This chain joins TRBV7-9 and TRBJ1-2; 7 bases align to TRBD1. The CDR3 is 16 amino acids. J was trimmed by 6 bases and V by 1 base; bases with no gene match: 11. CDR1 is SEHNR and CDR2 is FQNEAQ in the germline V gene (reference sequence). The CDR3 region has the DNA TGTGCCAGCAGCTTAGAGGGACAGTCCGTAGCAGATGGCTACACCTTC. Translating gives CASSLEGQSVADGYTF.

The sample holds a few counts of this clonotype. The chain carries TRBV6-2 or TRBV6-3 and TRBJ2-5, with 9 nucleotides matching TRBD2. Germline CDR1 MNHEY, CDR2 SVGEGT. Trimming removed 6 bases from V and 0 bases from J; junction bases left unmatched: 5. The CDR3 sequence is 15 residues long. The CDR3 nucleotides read TGTGCCAGCAGAATAGCGGGGGCTTACCAAGAGACCCAGTACTTC. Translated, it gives CASRIAGAYQETQYF.

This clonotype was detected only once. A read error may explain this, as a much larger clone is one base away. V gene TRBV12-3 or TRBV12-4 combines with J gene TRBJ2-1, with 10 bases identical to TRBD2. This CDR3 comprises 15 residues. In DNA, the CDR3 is TGTGCCTGCAGCCGGAGCGGGGGGGGCTACAATGAGCAGTTCTTC. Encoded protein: CACSRSGGGYNEQFF.

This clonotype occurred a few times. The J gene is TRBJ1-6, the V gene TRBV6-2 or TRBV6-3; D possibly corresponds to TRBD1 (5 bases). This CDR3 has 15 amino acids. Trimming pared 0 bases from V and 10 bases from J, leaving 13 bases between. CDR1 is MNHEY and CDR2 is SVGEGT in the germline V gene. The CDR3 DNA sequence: TGTGCCAGCAGTTACTCGAGTTTGGGGGTATCACCCCTCCACTTT. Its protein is CASSYSSLGVSPLHF.

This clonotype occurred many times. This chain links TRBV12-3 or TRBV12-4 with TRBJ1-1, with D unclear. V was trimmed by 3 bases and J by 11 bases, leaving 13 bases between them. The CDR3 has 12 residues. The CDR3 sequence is CASSFQVLRAFF. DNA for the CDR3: TGTGCCAGCAGTTTCCAGGTCCTTAGGGCTTTCTTT.

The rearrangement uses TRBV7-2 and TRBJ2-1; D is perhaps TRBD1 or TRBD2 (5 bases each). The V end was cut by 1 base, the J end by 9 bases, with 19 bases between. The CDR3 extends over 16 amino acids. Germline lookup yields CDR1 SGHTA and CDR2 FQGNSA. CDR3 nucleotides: TGTGCCAGCAGCTTAGAGGGGACGAGATTACGCACTGAGCAGTTCTTC. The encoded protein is CASSLEGTRLRTEQFF.

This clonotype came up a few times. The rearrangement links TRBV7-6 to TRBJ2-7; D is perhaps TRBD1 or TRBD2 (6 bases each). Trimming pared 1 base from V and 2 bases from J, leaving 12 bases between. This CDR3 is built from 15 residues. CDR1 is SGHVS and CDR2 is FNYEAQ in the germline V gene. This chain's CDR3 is CASSLEEGVTYEQYF. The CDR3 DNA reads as TGTGCCAGCAGCTTAGAGGAGGGGGTCACCTACGAGCAGTACTTC.

In DNA, the CDR3 is TGCAGCGTTGAAGATCAGGGGACTGCCGGCTTCAATGAGCAGTTCTTC. Translating it yields CSVEDQGTAGFNEQFF. The chain uses TRBV29-1 and TRBJ2-1; either TRBD1 or TRBD2 may supply D (6 bases each). CDR1 and CDR2 from the germline V gene are SQVTM and ANQGSEA. V lost 0 bases and J 6 bases, leaving 18 bases between the germline ends. CDR3 length equals 16 residues.

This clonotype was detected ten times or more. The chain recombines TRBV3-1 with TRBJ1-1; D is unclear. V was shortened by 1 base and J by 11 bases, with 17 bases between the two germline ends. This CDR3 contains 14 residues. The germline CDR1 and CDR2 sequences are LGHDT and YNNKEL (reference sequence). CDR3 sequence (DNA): TGTGCCAGCAGCCAAGGGGCTGAGGGTACCCTGGCTTTCTTT. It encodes CASSQGAEGTLAFF.

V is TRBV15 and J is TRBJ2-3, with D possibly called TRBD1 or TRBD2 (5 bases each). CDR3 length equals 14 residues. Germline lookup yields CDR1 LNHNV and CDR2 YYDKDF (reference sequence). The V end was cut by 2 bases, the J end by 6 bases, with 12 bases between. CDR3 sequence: CATSRLNWDDTQYF. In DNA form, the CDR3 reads TGTGCCACCAGCAGATTAAACTGGGACGATACGCAGTATTTT.

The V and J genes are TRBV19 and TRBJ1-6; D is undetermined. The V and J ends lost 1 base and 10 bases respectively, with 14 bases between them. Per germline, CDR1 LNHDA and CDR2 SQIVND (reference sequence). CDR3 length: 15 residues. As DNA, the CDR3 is TGTGCCAGTAGTATAGGCGGCGGGCCGCAATCACCCCTCCACTTT. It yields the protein CASSIGGGPQSPLHF.

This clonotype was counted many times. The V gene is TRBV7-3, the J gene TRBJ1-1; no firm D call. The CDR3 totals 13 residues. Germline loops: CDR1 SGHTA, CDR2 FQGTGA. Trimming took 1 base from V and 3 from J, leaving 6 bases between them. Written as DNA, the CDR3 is TGTGCCAGCAGCTTAAACACCTACACTGAAGCTTTCTTT. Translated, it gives CASSLNTYTEAFF.

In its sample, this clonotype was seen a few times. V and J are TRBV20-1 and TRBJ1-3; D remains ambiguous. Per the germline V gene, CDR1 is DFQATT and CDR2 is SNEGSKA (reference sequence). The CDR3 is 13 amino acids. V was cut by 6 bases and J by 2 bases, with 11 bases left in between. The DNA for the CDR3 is TGCAGTGCGGCAACGGAGGCTGGAAACACCATATATTTT. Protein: CSAATEAGNTIYF.

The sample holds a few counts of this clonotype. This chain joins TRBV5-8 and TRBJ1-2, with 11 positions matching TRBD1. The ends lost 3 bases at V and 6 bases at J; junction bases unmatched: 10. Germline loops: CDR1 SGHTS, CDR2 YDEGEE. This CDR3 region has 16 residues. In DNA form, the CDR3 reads TGTGCCAGCAGCTCCCCTGGGACAGGGGGATTGCATGGCTACACCTTC. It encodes CASSSPGTGGLHGYTF.

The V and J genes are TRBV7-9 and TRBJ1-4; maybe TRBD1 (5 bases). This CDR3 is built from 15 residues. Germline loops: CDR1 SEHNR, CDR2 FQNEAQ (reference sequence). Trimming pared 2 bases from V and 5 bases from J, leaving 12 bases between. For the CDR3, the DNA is TGTGCCAGCAGCTTAATGATTGGGGACAATGAAAAACTGTTTTTT. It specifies CASSLMIGDNEKLFF.